One and the same sample provided the 9 T cell receptor beta chains below, sequenced in a study of blood T cells in healthy people across ages. Using a J-beta primer mix together with a sample-barcoded 5' primer, a second PCR was run for about 7 to 12 cycles. TCRdb itself ran the 5' RACE reads through MiXCR, one entry per CDR3 protein. In the table there are some 1.6 million distinct CDR3 sequences, roughly 32% of which are singletons. The sequenced sample consisted of blood. The receptors here all came from a woman aged 30 to 39 in good health.

In this sample, this clonotype turned up many times. The chain uses TRBV15 and TRBJ2-5, with D perhaps matching TRBD2 (5 bases). The CDR3 is made up of 14 amino acids. The V and J ends lost 5 bases and 5 bases respectively, with 15 bases between them. Germline CDR1 and CDR2: LNHNV and YYDKDF (reference sequence). The CDR3 DNA sequence: TGTGCCACCAGCCCCGGGTTGGGAGTGGAGACCCAGTACTTC. It is translated as CATSPGLGVETQYF.

This chain links TRBV6-2 or TRBV6-3 with TRBJ2-3; 16 nucleotides align to TRBD2. Germline-derived CDR1 and CDR2 are MNHEY and SVGEGT. There are 18 residues in the CDR3. Losses at the gene ends were 3 bases for V and 2 bases for J; bases not matched to a gene: 5. The CDR3 region is CASSYGTSGRASTDTQYF. The CDR3 coding sequence is TGTGCCAGCAGTTATGGGACTAGCGGGAGGGCCTCCACAGATACGCAGTATTTT.

This clonotype was counted once. The chain links TRBV6-5 to TRBJ1-2; no firm D call. The V gene's germline CDR1 is MNHEY and CDR2 SVGAGI. The length of the CDR3 is 16 residues. V was pared by 0 bases and J by 0 bases, with 11 bases between. The CDR3 coding sequence is TGTGCCAGCAGTTACTCGAAATTTCACGCTAACTATGGCTACACCTTC. Translation gives CASSYSKFHANYGYTF.

This clonotype was counted between two and nine times. The chain is built from TRBV5-1 and TRBJ1-6; 8 bases are shared with TRBD1. The CDR3 sequence is 15 residues long. With 1 base clipped from V and 7 bases from J, the junction kept 4 bases outside the gene matches. CDR1 and CDR2 (germline): SGHRS, YFSETQ. The CDR3 DNA is TGCGCCAGCAGCTTGAGGACAGGGCGGAATTCACCCCTCCACTTT. The encoded protein is CASSLRTGRNSPLHF.

This clonotype was observed many times. The chain employs TRBV11-2 and TRBJ2-7; D is possibly TRBD1 or TRBD2 (5 bases each). The V and J ends lost 4 bases and 3 bases respectively, with 19 bases between them. The CDR3 length is 16 residues. Germline lookup yields CDR1 SGHAT and CDR2 FQNNGV. The CDR3 nucleotides are TGTGCCAGCAGCTCCCTACGGGGACCTCCAAGCTACGAGCAGTACTTC. Amino acids: CASSSLRGPPSYEQYF. The full variable domain, its missing parts supplied by reference TRBV11-2 and TRBJ2-7, is EAGVAQSPRYKIIEKRQSVAFWCNPISGHATLYWYQQILGQGPKLLIQFQNNGVVDDSQLPKDRFSAERLKGVDSTLKIQPAKLEDSAVYLCASSSLRGPPSYEQYFGPGTRLTVT.

This clonotype has only a few counts. The chain combines TRBV5-1 with TRBJ2-2; no definite D call. V was clipped by 5 bases and J by 4 bases, with 12 bases between them. The CDR3 is 14 amino acids. CDR1 and CDR2 from the germline V gene are SGHRS and YFSETQ. CDR3 DNA sequence: TGCGCCAGCAGTCCCCACCCCGGCACCGGGGAGCTGTTTTTT. It specifies CASSPHPGTGELFF.

This clonotype was found many times. A read error may produce the germline difference seen at one junction end. The chain has TRBV5-1 and TRBJ2-1, with unresolved D. Looked up from germline, CDR1 is SGHRS and CDR2 is YFSETQ. This CDR3 contains 14 residues. CDR3 protein: CASSPLGSYNEQFF. Here the CDR3 DNA reads TGTGCCAGCAGCCCCCTGGGCTCCTACAATGAGCAGTTCTTC.

This chain uses TRBV5-1 with TRBJ2-7; D may be TRBD1 (7 bases). The CDR3 covers 15 residues. The V and J ends lost 5 bases and 6 bases respectively, with 21 bases between them. Germline V gene sequence: CDR1 SGHRS, CDR2 YFSETQ. The chain's CDR3 is CASREGQTSVSEQYF. CDR3 nucleotides: TGCGCCAGCAGGGAGGGACAGACCTCTGTTTCCGAGCAGTACTTC.

The chain carries TRBV6-6 and TRBJ1-1; no reliable D call. This CDR3 has 12 amino acids. Germline V lookup: CDR1 MNHNY, CDR2 SVGAGI (reference sequence). With 6 bases removed from V and 11 bases from J, the gap between germline ends came to 16 bases. CDR3 amino acids: CASSDVLEKAFF. In DNA form, the CDR3 reads TGTGCCAGCAGCGACGTATTGGAGAAGGCTTTCTTT.